A selection of T cell receptor beta chains follows, all from one sample in a study of Ad26.COV2.S vaccination and SARS-CoV-2 variants. TCRdb's table, derived via immunoSEQ multiplex PCR, lists solely in-frame clones and lacks some. The profile shows about 460,000 clones, about 88% of them singletons. The specimen comprised peripheral blood, sampled in a trial of Ad26.COV2.S vaccine versus placebo. These receptors were collected from a person between 18 and 65 years old who received the Ad26.COV2.S COVID-19 vaccine or a placebo. Both conserved end residues are part of each CDR3. Fields, in order: V gene, J gene, CDR3 protein.

TRBV5-1	TRBJ1-4	CASSQDRVALEKLFF
TRBV5-1	TRBJ2-1	CASSPATGVEQFF
TRBV28	TRBJ2-2	CASSPNTGELFF
TRBV12-3/TRBV12-4	TRBJ1-1	CASSLVAVSGAFF
TRBV6-5	TRBJ2-5	CASSYRGGGETQYF
TRBV19	TRBJ2-1	CASRRDSYNEQFF
TRBV4-2	TRBJ1-4	CASSQEVWGGSNEKLFF
TRBV12-1	TRBJ2-2	CARGKSGGTGELFF
TRBV5-1	TRBJ1-1	CASSPGQWNTEAFF
TRBV6-5	TRBJ1-1	CASSYSAVGTEAFF
TRBV29-1	TRBJ2-5	CSVGQGQETQYF
TRBV3-1/TRBV3-2	TRBJ2-7	CASSRNSYEQYF
TRBV7-9	TRBJ2-1	CASSPRTTNNEQFF
TRBV5-4	TRBJ1-3	CASSLAGGAGSGNTIYF
TRBV28	TRBJ1-5	CASTFSGGLVQPQHF
TRBV19	TRBJ1-5	CASSIGEGFNQPQHF
TRBV10-3	TRBJ1-4	CAISDGTSNEKLFF
TRBV25-1	TRBJ2-1	CASRGGYEQFF
TRBV6-5	TRBJ2-3	CASSRTGGTDTQYF
TRBV18	TRBJ1-4	CASSRGGQTNEKLFF
TRBV6-6	TRBJ2-7	CASRKGGQGYEQYF
TRBV27	TRBJ2-1	CASTPVGLPGVNEQFF
TRBV30	TRBJ2-2	CAWSLTVTGELFF
TRBV5-1	TRBJ2-2	CASSLERGSTGELFF
TRBV6-6	TRBJ1-3	CASSYSLSSSGNTIYF
TRBV18	TRBJ1-2	CASSPMEGEVYYGYTF
TRBV6-1	TRBJ2-7	CASSESRNYVNYEQYF
TRBV30	TRBJ2-3	CAWSRQGGTDTQYF